This T cell receptor (beta chain) was identified in a study of T cell repertoires in cytomegalovirus infection. Study as a whole: Public TCR beta signature analysis indicated the presence of both CMV infection and matching HLA type.

The junction had 6 bases not matched to a gene; V was cut back by 4 bases and J by 5 bases. Germline assignment: CDR1 SNHLY and CDR2 FYNNEI. The CDR3 length is 15 residues. One entry per CDR3 protein, called by TCRdb with MiXCR from the reads. The sample lists around 260,000 distinct CDR3 sequences, more than 20% occurring once. What was sequenced was PBMCs. The clonotype was recovered from a human donor in good health (CMV status not recorded). Some clones in this sample may be carry-over from other donors' samples. The rearrangement uses TRBV2 and TRBJ1-5; 9 nucleotides align to TRBD1. The CDR3 is CASSAGTGRYQPQHF. The CDR3 DNA sequence: TGTGCCAGCAGTGCCGGGACAGGGCGGTATCAGCCCCAGCATTTT.